The source of this TCR beta chain is a study of cytomegalovirus exposure and HLA in healthy donors. Background on the study: The 120 million or so unique TCR beta sequences, from roughly 170 million T cells, were found by an earlier analysis.

Germline values: CDR1 SGHKS, CDR2 YYEKEE (reference sequence). With 1 base clipped from V and 5 bases from J, the junction kept 12 bases outside the gene matches. This CDR3 has 18 residues. PCR amplification relied on 60 Vbeta primers (plus 13 Jbeta primers). The assay was immunoSEQ multiplex PCR, and TCRdb's table has in-frame clones only and misses some. The sample records 180,000 or so clones, approximately 72% being singletons. The sample taken for sequencing was PBMCs. The chain has TRBV5-5 and TRBJ2-5; TRBD1 matches at 12 bases. The sequence was obtained from a human donor in good health. The CDR3 loop reads CASSLSPPGTGGWETQYF. CDR3 nucleotide sequence: TGTGCCAGCAGCTTGTCCCCCCCCGGGACAGGGGGCTGGGAGACCCAGTACTTC.